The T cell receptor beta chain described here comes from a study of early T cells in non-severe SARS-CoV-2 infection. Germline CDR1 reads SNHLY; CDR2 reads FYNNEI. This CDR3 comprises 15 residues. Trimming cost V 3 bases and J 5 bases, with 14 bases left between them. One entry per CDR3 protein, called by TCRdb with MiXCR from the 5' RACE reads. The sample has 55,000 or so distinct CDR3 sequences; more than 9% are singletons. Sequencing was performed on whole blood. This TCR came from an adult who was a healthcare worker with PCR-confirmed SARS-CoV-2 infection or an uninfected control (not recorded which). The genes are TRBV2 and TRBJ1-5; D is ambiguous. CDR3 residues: CASSDPILSDQPQHF. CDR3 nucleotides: TGTGCCAGCAGTGACCCGATCCTAAGCGATCAGCCCCAGCATTTT.